What follows is one TCR beta chain and its context. Its antigen is not known. The thymus tissue came from resections taken during corrective heart surgery. The sample donors, healthy Finnish infants, were having corrective surgery for congenital heart defects. Assay: immunoSEQ multiplex PCR; the TCRdb copy retains only in-frame clones and omits some. The sample carries 75,000 to 90,000 clones, just over 95% recorded once. These data originate in a study of human thymus T cells. Study results and limitations: Gene usage for V and J segments appeared biased in thymic and blood repertoires.

The CDR3 spans 17 residues. Germline V gene lookup returns CDR1 MGHRA and CDR2 YSYEKL. V shed 2 bases and J 4 bases; nucleotides not matched to a gene: 11. V usage is TRBV4-1 and J usage is TRBJ1-2, with 9 bases lining up with TRBD1. The material sequenced was thymus tissue. This TCR came from a boy under two years old with a congenital heart defect but otherwise immunologically healthy. CDR3 loop: CASSQSGQGSLFYGYTF. For the CDR3, the DNA is TGCGCCAGCAGCCAATCCGGACAGGGGTCCTTATTCTATGGCTACACCTTC.